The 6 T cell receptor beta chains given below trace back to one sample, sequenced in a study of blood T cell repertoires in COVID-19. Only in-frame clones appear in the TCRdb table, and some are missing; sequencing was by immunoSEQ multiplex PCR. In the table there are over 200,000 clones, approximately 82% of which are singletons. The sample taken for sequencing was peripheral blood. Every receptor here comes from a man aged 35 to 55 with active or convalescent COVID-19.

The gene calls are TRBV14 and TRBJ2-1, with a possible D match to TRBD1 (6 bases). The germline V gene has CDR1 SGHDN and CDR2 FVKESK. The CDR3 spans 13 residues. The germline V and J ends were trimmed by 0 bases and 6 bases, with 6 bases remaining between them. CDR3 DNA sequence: TGTGCCAGCAGCCAAGAAGGGGGCAATGAGCAGTTCTTC. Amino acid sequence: CASSQEGGNEQFF.

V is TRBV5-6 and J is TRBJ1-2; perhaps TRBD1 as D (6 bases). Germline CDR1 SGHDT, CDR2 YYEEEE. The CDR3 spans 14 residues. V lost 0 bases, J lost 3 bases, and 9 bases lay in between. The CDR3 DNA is TGTGCCAGCAGCTTGGCGTACAGGGACTATGGCTACACCTTC. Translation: CASSLAYRDYGYTF.

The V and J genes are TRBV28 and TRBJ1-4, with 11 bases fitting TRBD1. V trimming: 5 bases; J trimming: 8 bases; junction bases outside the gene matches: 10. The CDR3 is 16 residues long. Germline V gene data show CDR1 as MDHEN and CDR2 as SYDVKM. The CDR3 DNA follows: TGTGCCAGCAGTCCCGTACCGGGACAGGGGGGGGAAAAACTGTTTTTT. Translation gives CASSPVPGQGGEKLFF.

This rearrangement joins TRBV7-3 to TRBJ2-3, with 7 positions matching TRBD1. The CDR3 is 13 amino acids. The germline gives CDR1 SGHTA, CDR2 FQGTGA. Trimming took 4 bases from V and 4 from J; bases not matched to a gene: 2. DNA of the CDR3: TGTGCCAGCAGCTCTGACAGGGCAGATACGCAGTATTTT. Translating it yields CASSSDRADTQYF.

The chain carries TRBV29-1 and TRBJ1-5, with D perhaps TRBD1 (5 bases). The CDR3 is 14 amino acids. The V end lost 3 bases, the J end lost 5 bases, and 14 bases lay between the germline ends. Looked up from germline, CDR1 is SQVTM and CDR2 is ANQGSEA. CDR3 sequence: CSVETGGNDQPQHF. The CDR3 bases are TGCAGCGTTGAGACGGGGGGAAACGATCAGCCCCAGCATTTT. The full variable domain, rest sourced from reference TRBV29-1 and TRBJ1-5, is SAVISQKPSRDICQRGTSLTIQCQVDSQVTMMFWYRQQPGQSLTLIATANQGSEATYESGFVIDKFPISRPNLTFSTLTVSNMSPEDSSIYLCSVETGGNDQPQHFGDGTRLSIL.

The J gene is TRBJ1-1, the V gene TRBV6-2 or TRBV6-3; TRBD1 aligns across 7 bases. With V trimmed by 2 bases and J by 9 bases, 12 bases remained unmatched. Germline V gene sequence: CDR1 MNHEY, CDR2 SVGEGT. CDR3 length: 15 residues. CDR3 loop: CASSYPDRPGRQAFF. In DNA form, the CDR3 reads TGTGCCAGCAGTTACCCGGACAGGCCGGGGCGGCAAGCTTTCTTT.